This is a list of T cell receptor beta chains from one sample in a study of blood T cell repertoires in COVID-19. The protocol was immunoSEQ multiplex PCR, while the TCRdb copy is restricted to in-frame clones and leaves out a portion. The data hold approximately 200,000 clones, with around four fifths observed a single time. Material for sequencing was PBMCs or T cells enriched from blood (not recorded which). These receptors were obtained from a man in his forties who had recovered from COVID-19. Both conserved end residues are part of each CDR3. Fields, in order: D gene, V gene, clone size, J gene, CDR3 DNA, CDR3 protein. The D gene is left open where the match is weak. Only part of the rows carry a size: once, few, many, or a class if the clone is expanded.

D: TRBD2
V: TRBV11-3
size: .
J: TRBJ2-1
DNA: TGTGCCAGCAGCCAGACTAGCGGGAGCTTCCATGAGCAGTTCTTC
CDR3: CASSQTSGSFHEQFF

D: .
V: TRBV7-2
size: many
J: TRBJ1-1
DNA: TGTGCCAGCAGCTCAAGAGACAGACAGAACACTGAAGCTTTCTTT
CDR3: CASSSRDRQNTEAFF

D: .
V: TRBV25-1
size: .
J: TRBJ2-1
DNA: TGTGCCAGCAGTGACGGGTTCTACAATGAGCAGTTCTTC
CDR3: CASSDGFYNEQFF

D: .
V: TRBV4-2
size: .
J: TRBJ1-1
DNA: TGTGCCAGCAGCCAAGATTCGGTCAGGCCCCTGACTGAAGCTTTCTTT
CDR3: CASSQDSVRPLTEAFF

D: TRBD1
V: TRBV9
size: .
J: TRBJ1-1
DNA: TGTGCCAGCAGCTCCCGATTCACCGGGACAGGGGGTACTGACACTGAAGCTTTCTTT
CDR3: CASSSRFTGTGGTDTEAFF

D: TRBD1
V: TRBV6-5
size: .
J: TRBJ1-1
DNA: TGTGCCAGCGGCTGGGCCGGGACAGGGTTTGCTTTCTTT
CDR3: CASGWAGTGFAFF

D: .
V: TRBV7-2
size: .
J: TRBJ1-1
DNA: TGTGCCAGCAGCCCCGCAGGGTATGAAGCTTTCTTT
CDR3: CASSPAGYEAFF

D: .
V: TRBV5-1
size: .
J: TRBJ1-5
DNA: TGCGCCAGCAGCACGGGACAAAACAATCAGCCCCAGCATTTT
CDR3: CASSTGQNNQPQHF

D: TRBD2
V: TRBV19
size: .
J: TRBJ2-3
DNA: TGTGCCAGTAGTATAGGCGGGAGACGCACAGATACGCAGTATTTT
CDR3: CASSIGGRRTDTQYF

D: TRBD1
V: TRBV6-5
size: .
J: TRBJ2-5
DNA: TGTGCCAGCAGAGACAGGGTAACCCGCGAAGTGACCCAGTACTTC
CDR3: CASRDRVTREVTQYF

D: .
V: TRBV11-2
size: .
J: TRBJ1-4
DNA: TGTGCCAGCAGCTTAGTATTCTCTCTTAACAGTCCTGAAGGAAAACTGTTTTTT
CDR3: CASSLVFSLNSPEGKLFF

D: TRBD1
V: TRBV5-3
size: .
J: TRBJ1-2
DNA: TGTGCCAGAAGCGACCGGACAGGGGATTGGAATGGCTACACCTTC
CDR3: CARSDRTGDWNGYTF

D: .
V: TRBV13
size: once
J: TRBJ1-4
DNA: TGTGCCAGCAGCTCCCCGGGAGAGGAAAAACTGTTTTTT
CDR3: CASSSPGEEKLFF

D: TRBD1
V: TRBV7-9
size: .
J: TRBJ2-7
DNA: TGTGCCAGCAGCTTGGGACAGGGTAATGCCGAGCAGTACTTC
CDR3: CASSLGQGNAEQYF

D: .
V: TRBV5-8
size: .
J: TRBJ1-5
DNA: TGTGCCAGCAGCTTTAATCAGGGTTTCGATCAGCCCCAGCATTTT
CDR3: CASSFNQGFDQPQHF

D: .
V: TRBV18
size: .
J: TRBJ2-5
DNA: TGTGCCAGCTCACCTCTACTAGGAAACCAAGAGACCCAGTACTTC
CDR3: CASSPLLGNQETQYF

D: TRBD1
V: TRBV5-1
size: .
J: TRBJ1-6
DNA: TGCGCCAGCAGCTTGGGGGCCCCGGGACAGGGGTTTAATTCACCCCTCCACTTT
CDR3: CASSLGAPGQGFNSPLHF

D: .
V: TRBV5-1
size: few
J: TRBJ2-3
DNA: TGCGCCAGCAGCTCTATGACGGACAGTGTTACGCAGTATTTT
CDR3: CASSSMTDSVTQYF

D: .
V: TRBV7-2
size: once
J: TRBJ2-2
DNA: TGTGCCAGCAGTCCAACAAGAGGCAGAACGAACACCGGGGAGCTGTTTTTT
CDR3: CASSPTRGRTNTGELFF

D: .
V: TRBV5-1
size: .
J: TRBJ1-4
DNA: TGCGCCAGCAGCTATTTAACAGGGTCAACTAATGAAAAACTGTTTTTT
CDR3: CASSYLTGSTNEKLFF

D: TRBD2
V: TRBV19
size: .
J: TRBJ2-7
DNA: TGTGCCAGTACTAGCGGAGCCTACGAGCAGTACTTC
CDR3: CASTSGAYEQYF

D: TRBD1
V: TRBV5-1
size: few
J: TRBJ1-2
DNA: TGCGCCAGCAGCTTGGGACAGGGCATCTATGGCTACACCTTC
CDR3: CASSLGQGIYGYTF

D: .
V: TRBV15
size: few
J: TRBJ2-7
DNA: TGTGCCACCAGCAGAGATACAGGCTACGAGCAGTACTTC
CDR3: CATSRDTGYEQYF

D: .
V: TRBV19
size: few
J: TRBJ2-1
DNA: TGTGCCAGTAGTATATTGAGCTCCTACAATGAGCAGTTCTTC
CDR3: CASSILSSYNEQFF

D: TRBD1
V: TRBV28
size: .
J: TRBJ1-4
DNA: TGTGCCAGCAGTTCCCGGGACAGGGTTTTTTCCGAGGGTGAAAAACTGTTTTTT
CDR3: CASSSRDRVFSEGEKLFF

D: .
V: TRBV10-3
size: .
J: TRBJ1-1
DNA: TGTGCCATCAGTGAGCTACAGAGGAACACTGAAGCTTTCTTT
CDR3: CAISELQRNTEAFF

D: .
V: TRBV7-2
size: .
J: TRBJ1-4
DNA: TGTGCCAGCAGCTTAGGATCCAGGGGAGAAAAACTGTTTTTT
CDR3: CASSLGSRGEKLFF

D: TRBD1
V: TRBV4-3
size: .
J: TRBJ1-5
DNA: TGCGCCAGCAGCCAAGATCCAGCGGACAGGCCCAATCAGCCCCAGCATTTT
CDR3: CASSQDPADRPNQPQHF

D: TRBD2
V: TRBV7-2
size: few
J: TRBJ2-6
DNA: TGTGCCAGCAGCGCCCGTAGCGGGAGCTCTGGGGCCAACGTCCTGACTTTC
CDR3: CASSARSGSSGANVLTF

D: .
V: TRBV10-3
size: .
J: TRBJ1-1
DNA: TGTGCCATCGGGCCGGGGACACCGAACACTGAAGCTTTCTTT
CDR3: CAIGPGTPNTEAFF

D: .
V: TRBV6-5
size: .
J: TRBJ1-1
DNA: TGTGCCAGTCAGGCAGGGGATTTCACTGAAGCTTTCTTT
CDR3: CASQAGDFTEAFF

D: .
V: TRBV9
size: .
J: TRBJ1-1
DNA: TGTGCCAGCAGCCCCTCCGGATCACGGGGCACTGAAGCTTTCTTT
CDR3: CASSPSGSRGTEAFF

D: TRBD1
V: TRBV7-9
size: .
J: TRBJ1-4
DNA: TGTGCCAGCAGCGTATTACAGGGGGCATCGGAAAAACTGTTTTTT
CDR3: CASSVLQGASEKLFF

D: .
V: TRBV9
size: .
J: TRBJ1-2
DNA: TGTGCCAGCAGCGTCTCAGGGGACTATGGCTACACCTTC
CDR3: CASSVSGDYGYTF

D: .
V: TRBV28
size: .
J: TRBJ1-2
DNA: TGTGCCAGCAGTTCATTGGACTCTGGCTACACCTTC
CDR3: CASSSLDSGYTF

D: TRBD2
V: TRBV6-2/TRBV6-3
size: .
J: TRBJ2-1
DNA: TGTGCCAGCAGTTATAGTAGCGGGAGGGCGAGAAACAATGAGCAGTTCTTC
CDR3: CASSYSSGRARNNEQFF

D: TRBD2
V: TRBV6-5
size: .
J: TRBJ2-1
DNA: TGTGCCAGCAGTTATTTAGGACTAGCGGGATACAATGAGCAGTTCTTC
CDR3: CASSYLGLAGYNEQFF

D: .
V: TRBV27
size: once
J: TRBJ1-6
DNA: TGTGCCAGCACGGGACTGAGCTCCTATAATTCACCCCTCCACTTT
CDR3: CASTGLSSYNSPLHF